Listed below are T cell receptor beta chains from one sample, sequenced in a study of shared clonotypes between healthy human individuals. Libraries were prepared by immunoSEQ multiplex PCR; TCRdb keeps only in-frame clonotypes and omits some of them. This repertoire shows about 2.4 million clones, 85% to 95% found once; its top ten account for roughly 0.13%. What was sequenced was naive CD4+ T cells sorted from blood. The receptor set was obtained from a man in his late teens or twenties in good health. The CDR3 runs from the conserved cysteine through the conserved F or W. Fields, in order: clone size, D gene, V gene, J gene, CDR3 protein, CDR3 DNA. D genes are given only for firm matches. The size field is filled for only some rows; it gives once, few, many or a size class.

>.|.|TRBV7-3|TRBJ2-5
CASSPLRGPQETQYF
TGTGCCAGCAGCCCGTTACGGGGACCTCAAGAGACCCAGTACTTC
>.|TRBD1|TRBV5-1|TRBJ2-5
CASSNGQGVVETQYF
TGCGCCAGCAGCAATGGACAGGGTGTGGTGGAGACCCAGTACTTC
>.|.|TRBV7-2|TRBJ2-1
CASSSKRGNEQFF
TGTGCCAGCAGCTCCAAGCGCGGCAATGAGCAGTTCTTC
>.|TRBD1|TRBV7-2|TRBJ1-3
CASSPGQGGNSGNTIYF
TGTGCCAGCAGCCCGGGACAGGGAGGTAACTCTGGAAACACCATATATTTT
>.|TRBD1|TRBV10-3|TRBJ1-5
CAISEGQGGSEPQHF
TGTGCCATCAGTGAGGGACAGGGAGGTTCGGAGCCCCAGCATTTT
>.|.|TRBV7-2|TRBJ2-7
CASSLSSYEQYF
TGTGCCAGCAGCTTGAGCTCCTACGAGCAGTACTTC
>.|.|TRBV7-9|TRBJ2-1
CASSLSVSRNEQFF
TGTGCCAGCAGCTTAAGTGTATCGCGGAATGAGCAGTTCTTC
>once|.|TRBV6-5|TRBJ1-4
CASSYSSGEGEKLFF
TGTGCCAGCAGTTACTCTTCAGGGGAGGGCGAAAAACTGTTTTTT
>.|.|TRBV25-1|TRBJ1-3
CASSAQGKGGNTIYF
TGTGCCAGCAGTGCGCAGGGAAAAGGTGGAAACACCATATATTTT
>.|.|TRBV5-1|TRBJ1-1
CASSSKGVKNTEAFF
TGCGCCAGCAGCTCCAAAGGGGTGAAGAACACTGAAGCTTTCTTT
>.|TRBD2|TRBV5-4|TRBJ2-5
CASTPTSGSSTREQYF
TGTGCCAGCACCCCAACTAGCGGGAGTTCGACACGGGAGCAGTACTTC
>.|.|TRBV6-1|TRBJ1-2
CASSEVGGPYGYTF
TGTGCCAGCAGTGAAGTCGGGGGCCCCTATGGCTACACCTTC
>.|.|TRBV5-4|TRBJ1-1
CASSLAIGVNTEAFF
TGTGCCAGCAGCTTGGCCATTGGGGTGAACACTGAAGCTTTCTTT
>.|.|TRBV5-1|TRBJ2-7
CASSPTDPSYEQYF
TGCGCCAGCAGCCCCACGGACCCCTCCTACGAGCAGTACTTC
>.|.|TRBV5-6|TRBJ1-1
CASSQEGLGTEAFF
TGTGCCAGCAGCCAAGAAGGACTCGGGACTGAAGCTTTCTTT
>once|.|TRBV18|TRBJ2-7
CASSPSSGVAEQYF
TGTGCCAGCTCACCGAGCTCAGGGGTGGCCGAGCAGTACTTC
>once|.|TRBV7-9|TRBJ2-2
CASSLAAGSAGELFF
TGTGCCAGCAGCTTAGCGGCGGGGAGCGCCGGGGAGCTGTTTTTT